These 21 T cell receptor beta chains were all obtained from the same sample, sequenced in a study of T cells after yellow fever vaccination. TCRdb ran MiXCR on the 5' RACE reads and lists one entry per CDR3 protein. Found here are around 68,000 distinct CDR3 sequences, around 7.1% of them singletons; the top ten hold approximately 28%. Sample: CD8+ T cells sorted from PBMCs, taken 10 days after the first yellow fever vaccination. These receptors all stem from a man aged 18-30 years who received the YFV17D yellow fever vaccine.

This clonotype showed up many times. The CDR3 nucleotides are TGTGCCAGCAGTTACGTCCAGTACCACGAGCAGTACGTC. Residues: CASSYVQYHEQYV. The chain recombines TRBV6-6 with TRBJ2-7; D not resolved. V gave up 2 bases and J gave up 5 bases, with 10 bases separating them. CDR1 is MNHNY, CDR2 SVGAGI, per germline (reference sequence). This CDR3 is built from 13 residues.

At least ten counts were recorded for this clonotype. This sequence joins TRBV12-3 or TRBV12-4 and TRBJ1-2, with TRBD1 identical over 10 bases. The ends lost 6 bases at V and 6 bases at J; junction bases unmatched: 10. This CDR3 has 15 amino acids. The CDR3 bases are TGTGCCAGCAGCTCCTCCGGGACAGGGGTTCATGGCTACACCTTC. The encoded protein is CASSSSGTGVHGYTF.

This clonotype showed up just a few times. V usage is TRBV12-3 or TRBV12-4 and J usage is TRBJ2-1, with D perhaps TRBD2 (6 bases). The V gene lost 2 bases and the J gene lost 1 base, with 9 bases spanning the gap. The CDR3 is 15 amino acids. CDR3 sequence reads: CASSLRDSSYNEQFF. The DNA of the CDR3 is TGTGCCAGCAGTTTAAGGGACTCATCCTACAATGAGCAGTTCTTC.

There are a few counts of this clonotype. The chain employs TRBV7-8 and TRBJ2-1, with D perhaps matching TRBD2 (6 bases). V gave up 5 bases and J gave up 7 bases, with 27 bases separating them. The CDR3 consists of 18 residues. CDR1 is SGHVS, CDR2 FQNEAQ, per germline. The CDR3 loop is CASSPWEVGSGSGNEQFF. The CDR3 DNA reads as TGTGCCAGCAGCCCGTGGGAGGTCGGGTCAGGATCTGGGAATGAGCAGTTCTTC.

The sample holds many counts of this clonotype. The chain combines TRBV4-1 with TRBJ2-7; TRBD2 might be the D (6 bases). The germline CDR1 and CDR2 sequences are MGHRA and YSYEKL. This CDR3 is built from 15 residues. V dropped 3 bases and J dropped 4 bases, with 16 bases sitting between them. Written as DNA, the CDR3 is TGCGCCAGCAGCCACCCCCCGGGACTCATGTACGAGCAGTACTTC. Translated, it gives CASSHPPGLMYEQYF.

The rearrangement joins TRBV7-9 to TRBJ2-2; 8 bases map to TRBD1. CDR1 is SEHNR and CDR2 is FQNEAQ in the germline V gene (reference sequence). This CDR3 region has 15 residues. Trimming cost V 5 bases and J 6 bases; bases outside gene matches: 8. The CDR3 region has the DNA TGTGCCAGCAGCGCCAGGACAGGGAAGGCCGGGGAGCTGTTTTTT. It encodes CASSARTGKAGELFF.

This clonotype was seen more than once but under ten times. This sequence joins TRBV5-6 and TRBJ2-3; 9 bases agree with TRBD1. The CDR3 extends over 16 amino acids. Germline V gene lookup returns CDR1 SGHDT and CDR2 YYEEEE. V lost 4 bases and J lost 6; bases outside the gene matches: 12. The CDR3 DNA sequence: TGTGCCAGCAGCCGCCGGGGGACAGGGTTAGGCGATACGCAGTATTTT. Translated, it gives CASSRRGTGLGDTQYF.

This clonotype was counted ten times or more. J is TRBJ2-7 and V is TRBV4-1; the D call may be TRBD1 or TRBD2 (5 bases each). CDR1 is MGHRA and CDR2 is YSYEKL in the germline V gene. V lost 4 bases and J lost 2, with 12 bases in between. The CDR3 runs to 14 residues. CDR3 loop: CASSPWDGPYEQYF. The CDR3 DNA follows: TGCGCCAGCAGCCCCTGGGACGGCCCCTACGAGCAGTACTTC.

This clonotype was recorded many times. CDR3 sequence reads: CASSFAGRDRLRYNEQFF. DNA of the CDR3: TGTGCCAGCAGCTTCGCGGGCCGGGACAGGCTACGCTACAATGAGCAGTTCTTC. This rearrangement joins TRBV7-2 to TRBJ2-1; 8 nucleotides align to TRBD1. Germline CDR1 SGHTA, CDR2 FQGNSA. The J segment lost 3 bases and the V segment lost 3 bases, leaving 13 bases of the junction unmatched. This CDR3 spans 18 amino acids.

This clonotype has a count of ten or more. The J gene is TRBJ2-5, the V gene TRBV7-2; 7 nucleotides line up with TRBD2. Trimming removed 5 bases from V and 1 base from J; junction bases left unmatched: 7. The germline V gene has CDR1 SGHTA and CDR2 FQGNSA. The CDR3 loop spans 15 amino acids. CDR3 DNA sequence: TGTGCCAGCAGCGCCGCTAGCGGCGGCCAAGAGACCCAGTACTTC. Translated: CASSAASGGQETQYF.

This clonotype was seen many times. The chain recombines TRBV4-1 with TRBJ2-5; D call uncertain. The V gene's germline CDR1 is MGHRA and CDR2 YSYEKL. The CDR3 is 14 amino acids. The germline V and J ends were trimmed by 2 bases and 5 bases, with 12 bases remaining between them. CDR3 amino acids: CASSQLDGLETQYF. The CDR3 bases are TGCGCCAGCAGCCAATTGGACGGTCTCGAGACCCAGTACTTC.

This clonotype is medium-sized by share. J is TRBJ2-3 and V is TRBV6-2 or TRBV6-3; D is unclear. CDR1 is MNHEY, CDR2 SVGEGT, per germline. The CDR3 covers 15 residues. The germline V and J ends were trimmed by 7 bases and 2 bases, with 16 bases remaining between them. The CDR3 sequence: CASTLSDRPTDTQYF. DNA for the CDR3: TGTGCCAGCACCCTCTCGGACCGACCCACAGATACGCAGTATTTT.

This clonotype was observed a handful of times. The chain recombines TRBV19 with TRBJ1-1; D remains unclear. Germline CDR1 reads LNHDA; CDR2 reads SQIVND (reference sequence). This CDR3 region has 13 residues. Trimming left V 3 bases short and J 2 bases short, with 7 bases between. The CDR3 DNA is TGTGCCAGTAGTATGAACGATAACACTGAAGCTTTCTTT. Translating it yields CASSMNDNTEAFF.

This clonotype occurred many times. The J gene is TRBJ2-1, the V gene TRBV28, with D possibly being TRBD1 (6 bases). Between the trimmed V and J ends, which lost 6 bases and 6 bases, there was a span of 12 bases. The length of the CDR3 is 13 residues. The germline V gene has CDR1 MDHEN and CDR2 SYDVKM. The CDR3: CASRSDRLNEQFF. For the CDR3, the DNA is TGTGCCAGCAGATCGGACAGACTCAATGAGCAGTTCTTC.

This clonotype came up many times. This chain links TRBV19 with TRBJ1-6; D might be TRBD1 (6 bases). Trimming stripped 9 bases from V and 0 bases from J, with 18 bases between. Germline V gene sequence: CDR1 LNHDA, CDR2 SQIVND (reference sequence). The CDR3 has 17 residues. This CDR3 reads CASHPGHMLSYNSPLHF. The CDR3 coding sequence is TGTGCCAGCCACCCGGGACACATGCTCTCCTATAATTCACCCCTCCACTTT. The full variable domain, with the rest looked up from reference TRBV19 and TRBJ1-6, is DGGITQSPKYLFRKEGQNVTLSCEQNLNHDAMYWYRQDPGQGLRLIYYSQIVNDFQKGDIAEGYSVSREKKESFPLTVTSAQKNPTAFYLCASHPGHMLSYNSPLHFGNGTRLTVT.

At least ten counts were recorded for this clonotype. The gene calls are TRBV7-7 and TRBJ2-7; D uncertain. Germline V gene sequence: CDR1 SSHAT, CDR2 FNYEAQ (reference sequence). V was shortened by 1 base and J by 2 bases, with 9 bases between the two germline ends. The CDR3 is 14 residues long. The CDR3 DNA reads as TGTGCCAGCAGCTTAGGAGGTGCCACCTACGAGCAGTACTTC. This gives the protein CASSLGGATYEQYF.

This clonotype was counted many times. The chain carries TRBV29-1 and TRBJ2-5; perhaps TRBD1 as D (6 bases). The CDR3 length is 13 residues. Germline V gene lookup returns CDR1 SQVTM and CDR2 ANQGSEA. Trimming shortened V by 4 bases and J by 9 bases, and 18 bases separated the two germline ends. The CDR3 coding sequence is TGCAGCGTTGGAACGCCGGACAGCCCGCCCCAGTACTTC. Translating gives CSVGTPDSPPQYF.

This clonotype was detected ten times or more. V usage is TRBV4-2 and J usage is TRBJ1-4; D is uncertain. CDR1 and CDR2 (germline): LGHNA, YNFKEQ. This CDR3 region has 15 residues. The V end was cut by 1 base, the J end by 0 bases, with 6 bases between. The CDR3 coding sequence is TGTGCCAGCAGCCAAGCGAGATCAACTAATGAAAAACTGTTTTTT. This sequence encodes CASSQARSTNEKLFF.

On this clonotype itself: The junction and the germline gene differ at one end; a read error may be behind it. As DNA, the CDR3 is TGTGCCAACAGCTTAGTCAGGGGAGATTCACCCCTCCACTTT. This encodes CANSLVRGDSPLHF. The J gene is TRBJ1-6, the V gene TRBV7-9, with TRBD1 as a possible D gene (6 bases). The CDR3 extends over 14 amino acids. Germline values: CDR1 SEHNR, CDR2 FQNEAQ (reference sequence).

The chain combines TRBV5-4 with TRBJ2-3, with D possibly being TRBD2 (5 bases). The CDR3 totals 16 residues. CDR1 and CDR2 from the germline V gene are SGHNT and YYREEE (reference sequence). With 9 bases removed from V and 0 bases from J, the gap between germline ends came to 20 bases. Written as DNA, the CDR3 is TGTGCCACCAGAAGTGAGGAGGCCACTAGCACAGATACGCAGTATTTT. Protein sequence: CATRSEEATSTDTQYF. Based on the CDR3 plus reference TRBV5-4 and TRBJ2-3, the full variable domain is ETGVTQSPTHLIKTRGQQVTLRCSSQSGHNTVSWYQQALGQGPQFIFQYYREEENGRGNFPPRFSGLQFPNYSSELNVNALELDDSALYLCATRSEEATSTDTQYFGPGTRLTVL.

The DNA for the CDR3 is TGCGCCAGCAGCGAGGGACTAGCGCCGAGCTCCTACAATGAGCAGTTCTTC. Translated, it gives CASSEGLAPSSYNEQFF. The chain recombines TRBV5-1 with TRBJ2-1, with 10 nucleotides matching TRBD2. V lost 4 bases to trimming and J lost 0 bases; unmatched junction nucleotides: 7. The CDR3 is 17 amino acids. CDR1 SGHRS and CDR2 YFSETQ come from the germline V gene.